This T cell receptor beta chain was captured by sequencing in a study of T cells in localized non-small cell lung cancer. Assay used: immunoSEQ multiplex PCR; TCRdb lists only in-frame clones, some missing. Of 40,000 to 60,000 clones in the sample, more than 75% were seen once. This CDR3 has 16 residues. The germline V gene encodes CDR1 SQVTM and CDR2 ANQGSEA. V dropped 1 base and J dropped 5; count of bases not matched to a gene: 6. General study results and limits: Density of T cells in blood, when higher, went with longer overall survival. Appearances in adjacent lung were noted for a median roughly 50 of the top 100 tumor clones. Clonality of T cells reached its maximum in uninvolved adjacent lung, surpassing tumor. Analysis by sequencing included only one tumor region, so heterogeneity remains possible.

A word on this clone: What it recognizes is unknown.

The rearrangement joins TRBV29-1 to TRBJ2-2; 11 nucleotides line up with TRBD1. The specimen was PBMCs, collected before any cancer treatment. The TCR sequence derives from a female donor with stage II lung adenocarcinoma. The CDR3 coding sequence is TGCAGCGTTGAAGGGGGGACAGGGGGTGAAACCGGGGAGCTGTTTTTT. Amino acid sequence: CSVEGGTGGETGELFF.